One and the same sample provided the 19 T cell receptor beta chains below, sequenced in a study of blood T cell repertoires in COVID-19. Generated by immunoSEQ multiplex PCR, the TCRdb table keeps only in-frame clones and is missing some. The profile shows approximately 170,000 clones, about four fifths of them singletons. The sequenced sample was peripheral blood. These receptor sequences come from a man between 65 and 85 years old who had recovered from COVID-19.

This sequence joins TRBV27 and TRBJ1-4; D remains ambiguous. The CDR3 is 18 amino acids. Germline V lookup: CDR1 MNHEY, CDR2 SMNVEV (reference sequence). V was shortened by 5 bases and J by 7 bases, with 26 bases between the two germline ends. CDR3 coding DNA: TGTGCCAGCAGTCCATCTATCAGTCAGCCCGGTAGCGGTGAAAAACTGTTTTTT. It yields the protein CASSPSISQPGSGEKLFF.

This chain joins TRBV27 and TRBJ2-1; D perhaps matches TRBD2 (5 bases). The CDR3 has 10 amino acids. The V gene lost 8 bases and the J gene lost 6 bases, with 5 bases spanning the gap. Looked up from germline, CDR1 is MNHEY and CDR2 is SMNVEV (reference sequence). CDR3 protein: CASGLNEQFF. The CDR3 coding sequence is TGTGCCAGCGGACTCAATGAGCAGTTCTTC.

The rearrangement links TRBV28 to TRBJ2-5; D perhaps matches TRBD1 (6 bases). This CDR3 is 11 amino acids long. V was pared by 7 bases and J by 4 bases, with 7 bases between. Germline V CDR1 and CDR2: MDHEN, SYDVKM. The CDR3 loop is CASIRGETQYF. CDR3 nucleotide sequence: TGTGCCAGCATCAGGGGAGAGACCCAGTACTTC. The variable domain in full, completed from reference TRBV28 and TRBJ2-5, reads DVKVTQSSRYLVKRTGEKVFLECVQDMDHENMFWYRQDPGLGLRLIYFSYDVKMKEKGDIPEGYSVSREKKERFSLILESASTNQTSMYLCASIRGETQYFGPGTRLLVL.

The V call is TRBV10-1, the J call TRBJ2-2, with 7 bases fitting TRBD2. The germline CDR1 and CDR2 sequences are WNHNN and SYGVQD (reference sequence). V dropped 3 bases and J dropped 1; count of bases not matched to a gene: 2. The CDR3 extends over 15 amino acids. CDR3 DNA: TGCGCCAGCAGTGAACAGCGGGGGAACACCGGGGAGCTGTTTTTT. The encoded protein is CASSEQRGNTGELFF.

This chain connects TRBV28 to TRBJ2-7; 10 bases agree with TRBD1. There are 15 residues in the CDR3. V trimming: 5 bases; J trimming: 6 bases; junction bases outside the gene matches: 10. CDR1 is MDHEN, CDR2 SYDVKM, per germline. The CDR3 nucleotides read TGTGCCAGCAGTCTATACCGGGACAGGGGCGTCGAGCAGTACTTC. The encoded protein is CASSLYRDRGVEQYF.

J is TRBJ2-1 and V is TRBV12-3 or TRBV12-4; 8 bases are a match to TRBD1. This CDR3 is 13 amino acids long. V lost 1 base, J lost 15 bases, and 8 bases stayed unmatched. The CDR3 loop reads CASSLEEGQGRFF. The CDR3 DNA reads TGTGCCAGCAGTTTAGAGGAAGGACAGGGTCGGTTCTTC.

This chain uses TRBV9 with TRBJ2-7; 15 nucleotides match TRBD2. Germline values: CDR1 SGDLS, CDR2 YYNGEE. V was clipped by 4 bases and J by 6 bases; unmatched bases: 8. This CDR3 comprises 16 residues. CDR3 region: CASSSSPGLAGGEQYF. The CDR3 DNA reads TGTGCCAGCAGCTCGAGTCCGGGACTAGCGGGAGGCGAGCAGTACTTC.

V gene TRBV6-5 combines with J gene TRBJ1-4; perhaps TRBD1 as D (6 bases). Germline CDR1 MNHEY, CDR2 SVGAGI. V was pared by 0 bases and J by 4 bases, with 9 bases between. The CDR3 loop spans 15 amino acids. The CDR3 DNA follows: TGTGCCAGCAGTTACTCCGGACAGAGTAATGAAAAACTGTTTTTT. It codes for CASSYSGQSNEKLFF.

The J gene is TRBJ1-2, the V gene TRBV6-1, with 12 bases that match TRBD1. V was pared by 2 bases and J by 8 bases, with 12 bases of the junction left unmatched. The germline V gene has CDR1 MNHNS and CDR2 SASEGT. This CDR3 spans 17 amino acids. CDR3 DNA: TGTGCCAGCAGTGAACATCACAAGGGACAGGGGGCAAGAGGCTACACCTTC. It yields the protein CASSEHHKGQGARGYTF.

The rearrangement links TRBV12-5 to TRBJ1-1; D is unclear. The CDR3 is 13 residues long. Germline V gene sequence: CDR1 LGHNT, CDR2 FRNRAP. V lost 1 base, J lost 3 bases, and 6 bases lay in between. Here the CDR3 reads CASGLDTYTEAFF. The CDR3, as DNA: TGTGCTAGTGGTTTGGACACCTACACTGAAGCTTTCTTT.

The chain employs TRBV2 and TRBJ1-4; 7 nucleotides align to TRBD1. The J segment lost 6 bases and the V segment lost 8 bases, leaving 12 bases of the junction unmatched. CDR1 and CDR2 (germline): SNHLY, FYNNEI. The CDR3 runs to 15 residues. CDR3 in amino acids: CASGRDSRADEKLFF. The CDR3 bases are TGTGCCAGCGGCCGGGACAGCCGTGCGGATGAAAAACTGTTTTTT.

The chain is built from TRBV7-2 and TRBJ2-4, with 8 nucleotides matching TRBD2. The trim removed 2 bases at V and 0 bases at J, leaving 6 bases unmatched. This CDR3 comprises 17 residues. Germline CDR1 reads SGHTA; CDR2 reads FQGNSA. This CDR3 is CASSLNAGGIAKNIQYF. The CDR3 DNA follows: TGTGCCAGCAGCTTAAATGCGGGAGGTATAGCCAAAAACATTCAGTACTTC.

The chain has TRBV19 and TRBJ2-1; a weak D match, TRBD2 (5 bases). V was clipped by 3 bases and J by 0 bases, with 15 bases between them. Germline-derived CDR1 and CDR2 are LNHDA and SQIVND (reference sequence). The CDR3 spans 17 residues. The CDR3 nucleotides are TGTGCCAGTAGTATTCCTCCAACTAGAGACTCCTACAATGAGCAGTTCTTC. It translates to CASSIPPTRDSYNEQFF.

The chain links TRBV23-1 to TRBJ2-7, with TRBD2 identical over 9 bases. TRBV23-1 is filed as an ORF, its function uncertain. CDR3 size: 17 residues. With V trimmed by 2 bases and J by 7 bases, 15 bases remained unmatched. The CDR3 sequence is CASSQGMSGGRADEQYF. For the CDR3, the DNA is TGCGCCAGCAGTCAAGGAATGAGCGGCGGGAGGGCCGATGAGCAGTACTTC.

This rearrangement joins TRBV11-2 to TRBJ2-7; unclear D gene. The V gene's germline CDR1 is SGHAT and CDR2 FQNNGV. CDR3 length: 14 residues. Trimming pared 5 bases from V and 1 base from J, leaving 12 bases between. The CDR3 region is CASSPLAQSYEQYF. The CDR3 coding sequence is TGTGCCAGCAGCCCTCTCGCGCAATCCTACGAGCAGTACTTC.

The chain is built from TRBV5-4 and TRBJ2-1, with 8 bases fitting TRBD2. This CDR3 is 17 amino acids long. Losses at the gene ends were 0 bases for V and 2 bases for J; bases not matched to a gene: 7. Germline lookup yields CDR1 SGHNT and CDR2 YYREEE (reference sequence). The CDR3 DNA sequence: TGTGCCAGCAGCTTGGGTTCTGGGACTAGTCCCTACAATGAGCAGTTCTTC. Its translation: CASSLGSGTSPYNEQFF.

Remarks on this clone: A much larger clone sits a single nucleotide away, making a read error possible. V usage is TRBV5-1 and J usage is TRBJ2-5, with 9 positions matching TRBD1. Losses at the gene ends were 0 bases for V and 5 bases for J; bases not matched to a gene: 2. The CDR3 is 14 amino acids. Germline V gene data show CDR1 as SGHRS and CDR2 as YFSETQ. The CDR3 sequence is CASSLDRGQETQYF. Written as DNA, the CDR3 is TGCGCCAGCAGCTTGGACAGGGGGCAGGAGACCCAGTACTTC.

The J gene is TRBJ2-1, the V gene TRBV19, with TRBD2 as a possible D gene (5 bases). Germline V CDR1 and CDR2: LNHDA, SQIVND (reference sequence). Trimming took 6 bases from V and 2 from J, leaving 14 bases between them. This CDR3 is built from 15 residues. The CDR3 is CASSLLSGTYNEQFF. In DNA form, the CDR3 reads TGTGCCAGTAGCCTCCTTTCCGGGACCTACAATGAGCAGTTCTTC.

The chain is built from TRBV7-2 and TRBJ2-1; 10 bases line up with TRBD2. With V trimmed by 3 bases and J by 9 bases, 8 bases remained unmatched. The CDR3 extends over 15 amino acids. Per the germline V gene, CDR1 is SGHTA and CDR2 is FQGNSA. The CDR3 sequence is CASSFIAGGRVEQFF. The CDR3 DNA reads TGTGCCAGCAGCTTCATAGCGGGAGGAAGGGTTGAGCAGTTCTTC.